These 24 T cell receptor beta chains originate from one sample sequenced in a study of blood T cells in healthy people across ages. For the second PCR, which ran for 7 to 11 cycles, a sample-barcoded 5' primer and a J-beta primer mix were used. TCRdb re-derived calls from the 5' RACE reads in MiXCR, one entry per CDR3 protein. The sample shows about 1.8 million distinct CDR3 sequences, roughly 49% of them seen only once. Sequencing was performed on blood. The receptors stem from a woman aged 40 to 50 in good health.

V gene TRBV25-1 combines with J gene TRBJ1-2, with 7 bases identical to TRBD1. CDR3 size: 13 residues. CDR1 MGHDK and CDR2 SYGVNS come from the germline V gene. Losses at the gene ends were 5 bases for V and 6 bases for J; bases not matched to a gene: 6. CDR3 loop: CASSPTGDNGYTF. CDR3 sequence (DNA): TGTGCCAGCAGTCCTACAGGGGATAATGGCTACACCTTC.

This clonotype was counted a few times. V and J are TRBV20-1 and TRBJ2-3; 9 nucleotides line up with TRBD1. Per germline, CDR1 DFQATT and CDR2 SNEGSKA (reference sequence). The V segment lost 4 bases and the J segment 2 bases; nucleotides outside the gene matches: 4. This CDR3 comprises 14 residues. CDR3 loop: CSANRDRDTDTQYF. DNA for the CDR3: TGCAGTGCTAACCGGGACAGGGACACAGATACGCAGTATTTT.

This CDR3 reads CASSSEGMTDTQYF. The CDR3 nucleotides read TGCGCCAGCAGCTCCGAGGGTATGACAGATACGCAGTATTTT. This sequence joins TRBV5-1 and TRBJ2-3, with D possibly TRBD2 on 5 matching bases. Looked up from germline, CDR1 is SGHRS and CDR2 is YFSETQ. The CDR3 totals 14 residues. V was cut by 3 bases and J by 3 bases, with 11 bases left in between.

This clonotype was seen only a few times. The gene calls are TRBV12-3 or TRBV12-4 and TRBJ2-3; TRBD2 matches 9 bases. The CDR3 loop spans 17 amino acids. V was pared by 6 bases and J by 0 bases, with 10 bases of the junction left unmatched. This CDR3 reads CASSLLPSGVSTDTQYF. CDR3 sequence (DNA): TGTGCCAGCAGCTTATTGCCTAGCGGGGTTAGCACAGATACGCAGTATTTT.

The CDR3 DNA reads as TGTGCCAGCAGCTCCCCGTGGGGGGCCTATGGCTACACCTTC. Its protein is CASSSPWGAYGYTF. This chain connects TRBV7-2 to TRBJ1-2; a possible D gene is TRBD1 (6 bases). Germline CDR1 and CDR2: SGHTA and FQGNSA. The CDR3 runs to 14 residues. Trimming took 4 bases from V and 4 from J, leaving 13 bases between them.

Only a few counts were recorded for this clonotype. The V call is TRBV7-2, the J call TRBJ1-6; no firm D call. In germline, CDR1 is SGHTA, CDR2 FQGNSA. This CDR3 is built from 14 residues. The V and J ends lost 0 bases and 6 bases respectively, with 6 bases between them. The CDR3 DNA is TGTGCCAGCAGCTTAGCAGGGTTTAATTCACCCCTCCACTTT. Translating gives CASSLAGFNSPLHF. Variable domain in full (rest from reference TRBV7-2 and TRBJ1-6): GAGVSQSPSNKVTEKGKDVELRCDPISGHTALYWYRQSLGQGLEFLIYFQGNSAPDKSGLPSDRFSAERTGGSVSTLTIQRTQQEDSAVYLCASSLAGFNSPLHFGNGTRLTVT.

This clonotype was detected only a few times. The chain carries TRBV7-2 and TRBJ2-3; the match to TRBD2 covers 7 bases. The trim removed 2 bases at V and 1 base at J, leaving 9 bases unmatched. The CDR3 is made up of 17 amino acids. Germline V gene lookup returns CDR1 SGHTA and CDR2 FQGNSA. CDR3 region: CASSLMASGLRTDTQYF. The CDR3 nucleotides are TGTGCCAGCAGCTTAATGGCTAGCGGCCTCCGCACAGATACGCAGTATTTT. The entire variable domain, with the rest obtained from reference TRBV7-2 and TRBJ2-3, is as follows: GAGVSQSPSNKVTEKGKDVELRCDPISGHTALYWYRQSLGQGLEFLIYFQGNSAPDKSGLPSDRFSAERTGGSVSTLTIQRTQQEDSAVYLCASSLMASGLRTDTQYFGPGTRLTVL.

This clonotype showed up just a few times. V gene TRBV29-1 combines with J gene TRBJ2-7, with D tentatively TRBD2 (6 bases). Germline CDR1 SQVTM, CDR2 ANQGSEA. This CDR3 is built from 11 residues. V shed 6 bases and J shed 5 bases, with 11 bases lying between them. The CDR3 is CSVSGGDEQYF. In DNA, the CDR3 is TGCAGCGTCTCCGGCGGGGACGAGCAGTACTTC.

The chain is built from TRBV18 and TRBJ2-6; D could derive from TRBD1 or TRBD2 (5 bases each). This CDR3 comprises 16 residues. CDR1 is KGHSH, CDR2 LQKENI, per germline. Trimming left V 2 bases short and J 2 bases short, with 10 bases between. In DNA, the CDR3 is TGTGCCAGCTCACCAGACGGGACCCCTGGGGCCAACGTCCTGACTTTC. It specifies CASSPDGTPGANVLTF.

This chain links TRBV7-2 with TRBJ2-7; D unresolved. CDR3 length equals 12 residues. Trimming took 6 bases from V and 5 from J, leaving 11 bases between them. Germline values: CDR1 SGHTA, CDR2 FQGNSA. CDR3 coding DNA: TGTGCCAGCAGTCCTACGGAGCACGAGCAGTACTTC. Translation gives CASSPTEHEQYF.

CDR3 region: CSATGTGVYNEQFF. The CDR3 DNA follows: TGCAGTGCTACCGGGACAGGGGTATACAATGAGCAGTTCTTC. This chain uses TRBV20-1 with TRBJ2-1; 10 nucleotides line up with TRBD1. The CDR3 totals 14 residues. V lost 4 bases and J lost 4; bases outside the gene matches: 4. Germline V gives CDR1 DFQATT, CDR2 SNEGSKA (reference sequence).

This clonotype was seen a few times. This chain links TRBV10-3 with TRBJ2-7, with 12 nucleotides matching TRBD2. The germline gives CDR1 ENHRY, CDR2 SYGVKD. This CDR3 region has 15 residues. The ends lost 3 bases at V and 6 bases at J; junction bases unmatched: 6. The CDR3 sequence is CAISDATSGGVEQYF. As DNA, the CDR3 is TGTGCCATCAGTGACGCGACTAGCGGGGGAGTCGAGCAGTACTTC.

V gene TRBV15 combines with J gene TRBJ2-7; 8 nucleotides line up with TRBD2. The trim removed 2 bases at V and 4 bases at J, leaving 7 bases unmatched. Germline assignment: CDR1 LNHNV and CDR2 YYDKDF (reference sequence). The CDR3 totals 15 residues. The CDR3 sequence: CATSRNGRGFYEQYF. The CDR3 DNA is TGTGCCACCAGCAGAAACGGGAGGGGGTTTTACGAGCAGTACTTC.

This sequence joins TRBV28 and TRBJ2-2, with 7 bases identical to TRBD1. This CDR3 is 14 amino acids long. The V gene end was trimmed by 5 bases and the J gene end by 7 bases; junction bases not matched to a gene: 7. Germline V gene lookup returns CDR1 MDHEN and CDR2 SYDVKM. The CDR3: CASSRHRGDGELFF. In DNA, the CDR3 is TGTGCCAGCAGTCGTCACAGGGGAGACGGGGAGCTGTTTTTT.

This clonotype was detected a few times. The J gene is TRBJ1-1, the V gene TRBV10-3, with 8 bases aligning to TRBD1. Per germline, CDR1 ENHRY and CDR2 SYGVKD. CDR3 length: 15 residues. With V trimmed by 6 bases and J by 0 bases, 6 bases remained unmatched. The chain's CDR3 is CAIRNRGTMNTEAFF. The CDR3 region has the DNA TGTGCCATCAGAAACAGGGGGACCATGAACACTGAAGCTTTCTTT.

This clonotype was detected many times. The genes are TRBV24-1 and TRBJ2-5, with a possible D match to TRBD2 (5 bases). Trimming took 4 bases from V and 5 from J, leaving 16 bases between them. The CDR3 spans 15 residues. CDR1 is KGHDR, CDR2 SFDVKD, per germline. The CDR3 nucleotides are TGTGCCACCAGTGACACCTCGGAGGTCGAGGAGACCCAGTACTTC. Amino acids: CATSDTSEVEETQYF.

This chain connects TRBV27 to TRBJ2-7; tentative D call: TRBD1 (6 bases). The V end was cut by 4 bases, the J end by 0 bases, with 16 bases between. The germline V gene encodes CDR1 MNHEY and CDR2 SMNVEV (reference sequence). This CDR3 has 16 residues. Here the CDR3 DNA reads TGTGCCAGCAGTTGGGAAGGACAGCCGAGCTCCTACGAGCAGTACTTC. It yields the protein CASSWEGQPSSYEQYF.

The chain uses TRBV6-1 and TRBJ1-4; D not resolved. The V and J ends lost 7 bases and 6 bases respectively, with 21 bases between them. Germline CDR1 MNHNS, CDR2 SASEGT. The CDR3 runs to 16 residues. The CDR3 bases are TGTGCCAGCAAAAGGACTACGGCAGATCGGGATGAAAAACTGTTTTTT. Amino acid sequence: CASKRTTADRDEKLFF.

The CDR3 bases are TGTGCCAGCAGCCACGACCTAAAAGGGGCGAACACTGAAGCTTTCTTT. The encoded protein is CASSHDLKGANTEAFF. The chain couples TRBV7-2 to TRBJ1-1, with D tentatively TRBD1 (5 bases). CDR3 length: 16 residues. Germline assignment: CDR1 SGHTA and CDR2 FQGNSA. The V end was cut by 5 bases, the J end by 1 base, with 17 bases between.

This sequence joins TRBV5-1 and TRBJ2-4; D is tentatively TRBD1 or TRBD2 (6 bases each). The V and J ends lost 5 bases and 5 bases respectively, with 11 bases between them. There are 13 residues in the CDR3. Germline loops: CDR1 SGHRS, CDR2 YFSETQ. CDR3 nucleotide sequence: TGCGCCAGCAGAGCAGGGGAGGAAAACATTCAGTACTTC. Its translation is CASRAGEENIQYF.

This clonotype was observed many times. This chain links TRBV29-1 with TRBJ2-5, with 8 bases fitting TRBD1. The CDR3 has 12 residues. Germline V CDR1 and CDR2: SQVTM, ANQGSEA. The J segment lost 5 bases and the V segment lost 5 bases, leaving 4 bases of the junction unmatched. For the CDR3, the DNA is TGCAGCGTTAGGCAGGGGGCGGAGACCCAGTACTTC. Amino acid sequence: CSVRQGAETQYF.

This sequence joins TRBV29-1 and TRBJ2-7, with 8 positions matching TRBD1. CDR1 is SQVTM and CDR2 is ANQGSEA in the germline V gene. The V gene end was trimmed by 6 bases and the J gene end by 5 bases; junction bases not matched to a gene: 9. This CDR3 has 13 residues. This CDR3 reads CSVAGQGANEQYF. CDR3 nucleotide sequence: TGCAGCGTCGCAGGCCAGGGGGCTAACGAGCAGTACTTC.

J is TRBJ1-1 and V is TRBV9; D unclear. Per germline, CDR1 SGDLS and CDR2 YYNGEE. The V end was cut by 10 bases, the J end by 1 base, with 17 bases between. The CDR3 is 14 amino acids. The CDR3 DNA reads TGTGCCGGCAAGGAGGGTCCGGAGAACACTGAAGCTTTCTTT. Its translation is CAGKEGPENTEAFF.

This clonotype was seen more than once but under ten times. V is TRBV9 and J is TRBJ2-1; TRBD2 aligns across 7 bases. Germline loops: CDR1 SGDLS, CDR2 YYNGEE. This CDR3 spans 15 amino acids. The junction had 5 bases not matched to a gene; V was cut back by 4 bases and J by 1 base. CDR3 in amino acids: CASSYSGASYNEQFF. The DNA of the CDR3 is TGTGCCAGCAGCTACAGCGGGGCTTCCTACAATGAGCAGTTCTTC.